The 19 T cell receptor beta chains given below trace back to one sample, sequenced in a study of cytomegalovirus exposure and HLA in healthy donors. The table came from immunoSEQ multiplex PCR; TCRdb's copy has only in-frame clones and leaves some out. The sample holds 100,000 to 120,000 clones; over 75% are singletons and the top ten take approximately 2.9%. The sequenced material came from PBMCs. The receptors were sampled from a woman aged 18 to 35 in good health and CMV-seronegative.

The chain uses TRBV4-1 and TRBJ1-2, with TRBD1 identical over 7 bases. The germline V gene encodes CDR1 MGHRA and CDR2 YSYEKL. V lost 2 bases to trimming and J lost 3 bases; unmatched junction nucleotides: 6. The CDR3 extends over 15 amino acids. The CDR3 spells CASSQQTGLDYGYTF. The CDR3 bases are TGCGCCAGCAGCCAACAGACAGGGTTGGACTATGGCTACACCTTC.

The chain carries TRBV7-9 and TRBJ1-5; D is unresolved. Germline CDR1 SEHNR, CDR2 FQNEAQ (reference sequence). CDR3 length equals 12 residues. V gave up 4 bases and J gave up 4 bases, with 5 bases separating them. CDR3 amino acids: CASSSDNQPQHF. Here the CDR3 DNA reads TGTGCCAGCAGCTCAGATAATCAGCCCCAGCATTTT.

The chain combines TRBV13 with TRBJ2-2, with 8 bases fitting TRBD1. The CDR3 extends over 15 amino acids. The germline V gene has CDR1 PRHDT and CDR2 FYEKMQ (reference sequence). The ends lost 3 bases at V and 5 bases at J; junction bases unmatched: 5. The CDR3 reads CASSFGQGSTGELFF. Written as DNA, the CDR3 is TGTGCCAGCAGCTTTGGACAGGGCAGTACCGGGGAGCTGTTTTTT.

The genes are TRBV25-1 and TRBJ1-3; D is undetermined. Germline V gives CDR1 MGHDK, CDR2 SYGVNS. The CDR3 extends over 14 amino acids. V gave up 8 bases and J gave up 0 bases, with 11 bases separating them. CDR3 coding DNA: TGTGCCAGCGGACTCGGAACCTCTGGAAACACCATATATTTT. Amino acid sequence: CASGLGTSGNTIYF. Full variable domain (missing parts from reference TRBV25-1 and TRBJ1-3): EADIYQTPRYLVIGTGKKITLECSQTMGHDKMYWYQQDPGMELHLIHYSYGVNSTEKGDLSSESTVSRIRTEHFPLTLESARPSHTSQYLCASGLGTSGNTIYFGEGSWLTVV.

The chain links TRBV19 to TRBJ2-6, with D possibly being TRBD2 (6 bases). V was trimmed by 6 bases and J by 4 bases, leaving 22 bases between them. There are 18 residues in the CDR3. The V gene's germline CDR1 is LNHDA and CDR2 SQIVND (reference sequence). CDR3: CASRRSGTASSGANVLTF. CDR3 sequence (DNA): TGTGCCAGTAGACGCTCCGGGACTGCGTCATCGGGGGCCAACGTCCTGACTTTC.

The chain combines TRBV15 with TRBJ2-1; TRBD2 agrees at 8 bases. V lost 4 bases and J lost 2; bases outside the gene matches: 7. Per the germline V gene, CDR1 is LNHNV and CDR2 is YYDKDF (reference sequence). CDR3 size: 16 residues. The CDR3 DNA sequence: TGTGCCACCAGCACCACAACGGGGGGGCCCTACAATGAGCAGTTCTTC. This translates into CATSTTTGGPYNEQFF.

The chain couples TRBV2 to TRBJ2-5; perhaps TRBD1 as D (5 bases). Germline V gene lookup returns CDR1 SNHLY and CDR2 FYNNEI. The CDR3 extends over 13 amino acids. V was pared by 8 bases and J by 2 bases, with 12 bases between. CDR3 in amino acids: CASLLGQQETQYF. The CDR3 nucleotides are TGTGCCAGCCTCCTGGGGCAGCAAGAGACCCAGTACTTC.

This CDR3 reads CASSVSSGPTEAFF. The CDR3 bases are TGTGCCAGCAGCGTATCTTCAGGGCCCACTGAAGCTTTCTTT. The chain recombines TRBV9 with TRBJ1-1, with D tentatively TRBD1 (5 bases). Per the germline V gene, CDR1 is SGDLS and CDR2 is YYNGEE. This CDR3 region has 14 residues. V gave up 1 base and J gave up 4 bases, with 11 bases separating them.

J is TRBJ1-3 and V is TRBV9; 7 bases are a match to TRBD1. The V gene's germline CDR1 is SGDLS and CDR2 YYNGEE. The CDR3 consists of 15 residues. With V trimmed by 4 bases and J by 4 bases, 8 bases remained unmatched. CDR3 coding DNA: TGTGCCAGCAGCATAAGCGGACAGGAAGGAAACACCATATATTTT. Translated, it gives CASSISGQEGNTIYF.

The chain employs TRBV18 and TRBJ1-1; D is possibly TRBD1 (5 bases). Germline loops: CDR1 KGHSH, CDR2 LQKENI. The ends were cut back, 2 bases at V and 1 base at J, with 5 bases in the middle. The CDR3 contains 13 residues. CDR3 coding DNA: TGTGCCAGCTCACCAACAGGGAACACTGAAGCTTTCTTT. It is translated as CASSPTGNTEAFF.

V and J are TRBV12-5 and TRBJ2-1, with TRBD1 matching over 10 bases. V trimming: 0 bases; J trimming: 7 bases; junction bases outside the gene matches: 6. The CDR3 extends over 16 amino acids. The V gene's germline CDR1 is LGHNT and CDR2 FRNRAP. The CDR3 loop reads CASGLVLGQGLNEQFF. CDR3 coding DNA: TGTGCTAGTGGTTTGGTCTTGGGACAGGGGTTGAATGAGCAGTTCTTC.

This chain uses TRBV27 with TRBJ2-3, with D perhaps matching TRBD1 (6 bases). Trimming took 3 bases from V and 1 from J, leaving 14 bases between them. The CDR3 is made up of 16 amino acids. From germline, CDR1 is MNHEY and CDR2 SMNVEV (reference sequence). CDR3 loop: CASSLWGRLGTDTQYF. The CDR3 DNA reads TGTGCCAGCAGTTTGTGGGGGCGGCTGGGCACAGATACGCAGTATTTT.

The chain recombines TRBV2 with TRBJ2-7, with 9 bases lining up with TRBD1. The CDR3 length is 15 residues. The J segment lost 1 base and the V segment lost 1 base, leaving 2 bases of the junction unmatched. In germline, CDR1 is SNHLY, CDR2 FYNNEI. The CDR3, as DNA: TGTGCCAGCAGTGAAGGGGACAGGGCTTCCTACGAGCAGTACTTC. As protein: CASSEGDRASYEQYF.

The chain carries TRBV18 and TRBJ2-1; 7 bases agree with TRBD2. The V and J ends lost 4 bases and 6 bases, in that order; junction bases with no gene match: 6. Germline lookup yields CDR1 KGHSH and CDR2 LQKENI. The CDR3 runs to 14 residues. The CDR3: CASSRGGGGNEQFF. The CDR3 DNA reads as TGTGCCAGCTCACGAGGCGGGGGTGGCAATGAGCAGTTCTTC.

The rearrangement joins TRBV14 to TRBJ1-3; D gene unclear. This CDR3 is 14 amino acids long. CDR1 SGHDN and CDR2 FVKESK come from the germline V gene. Trimming left V 3 bases short and J 4 bases short, with 10 bases between. The CDR3 loop reads CASSHAGAGNTIYF. DNA for the CDR3: TGTGCCAGCAGCCACGCGGGAGCCGGAAACACCATATATTTT.

The chain has TRBV7-6 and TRBJ1-4; the match to TRBD1 covers 7 bases. V lost 4 bases and J lost 3; bases outside the gene matches: 2. Germline V gene lookup returns CDR1 SGHVS and CDR2 FNYEAQ. The CDR3 totals 14 residues. The chain's CDR3 is CASSSGQANEKLFF. In nucleotides, the CDR3 is TGTGCCAGCAGCTCAGGACAGGCTAATGAAAAACTGTTTTTT.

The rearrangement links TRBV4-2 to TRBJ2-5; 10 nucleotides agree with TRBD2. From germline, CDR1 is LGHNA and CDR2 YNFKEQ. The V and J ends lost 4 bases and 1 base, in that order; junction bases with no gene match: 3. The CDR3 length is 15 residues. The CDR3, as DNA: TGTGCCAGCAGCCTCGAGCGGGGGGGCCAAGAGACCCAGTACTTC. Its translation: CASSLERGGQETQYF.

V usage is TRBV13 and J usage is TRBJ1-6; TRBD1 might be the D (5 bases). This CDR3 contains 14 residues. The germline V gene encodes CDR1 PRHDT and CDR2 FYEKMQ (reference sequence). V shed 2 bases and J shed 9 bases, with 11 bases lying between them. The CDR3 sequence: CASSLREGSSPLHF. The CDR3 region has the DNA TGTGCCAGCAGCTTAAGGGAGGGGAGTTCACCCCTCCACTTT.

The J gene is TRBJ2-1, the V gene TRBV6-4, with TRBD2 matching 14 bases. V was clipped by 5 bases and J by 5 bases; unmatched bases: 8. Per the germline V gene, CDR1 is MRHNA and CDR2 is SNTAGT. This CDR3 contains 17 residues. For the CDR3, the DNA is TGTGCCAGCAGTAGGACTAGCGGGGGGCTCCGAGACAATGAGCAGTTCTTC. Amino acids: CASSRTSGGLRDNEQFF.